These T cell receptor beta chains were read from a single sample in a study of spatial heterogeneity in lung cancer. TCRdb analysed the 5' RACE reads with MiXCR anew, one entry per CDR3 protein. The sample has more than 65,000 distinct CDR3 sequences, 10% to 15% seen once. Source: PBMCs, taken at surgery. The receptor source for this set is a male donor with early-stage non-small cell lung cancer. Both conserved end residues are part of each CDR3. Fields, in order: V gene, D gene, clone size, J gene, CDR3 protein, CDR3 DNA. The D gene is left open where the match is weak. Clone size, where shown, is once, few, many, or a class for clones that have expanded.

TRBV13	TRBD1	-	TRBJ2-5	CASSSTGKETQYF	TGTGCCAGCAGTTCGACAGGGAAAGAGACCCAGTACTTC
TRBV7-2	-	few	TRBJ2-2	CASSRARGYGELFF	TGTGCCAGCAGCCGGGCGAGGGGGTACGGGGAGCTGTTTTTT
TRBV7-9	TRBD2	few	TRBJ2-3	CASSLIGTSGRARNTQYF	TGTGCCAGCAGCTTAATCGGAACTAGCGGGAGGGCCAGGAATACGCAGTATTTT
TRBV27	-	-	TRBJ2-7	CASSPGLGEQYF	TGTGCCAGCAGCCCGGGCCTGGGCGAGCAGTACTTC
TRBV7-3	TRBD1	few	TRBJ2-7	CASTPLQGCYEQYF	TGTGCCAGCACCCCTTTACAGGGGTGCTACGAGCAGTACTTC
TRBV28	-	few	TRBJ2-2	CASSGGVRTGELFF	TGTGCCAGCAGCGGGGGCGTTCGGACCGGGGAGCTGTTTTTT
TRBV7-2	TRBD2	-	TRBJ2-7	CASSIHQTSATYEQYF	TGTGCCAGCAGTATTCATCAGACTAGCGCCACCTACGAGCAGTACTTC
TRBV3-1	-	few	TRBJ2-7	CASSQDNGRTYEQYF	TGTGCCAGCAGCCAAGATAATGGACGGACCTACGAGCAGTACTTC
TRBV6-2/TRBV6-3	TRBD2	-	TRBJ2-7	CASSYSIGGGAYEQYF	TGTGCCAGCAGTTACTCGATTGGCGGGGGGGCCTACGAGCAGTACTTC
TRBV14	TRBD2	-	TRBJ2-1	CASSPRLAGVGEQFF	TGTGCCAGCAGCCCACGACTAGCGGGAGTTGGTGAGCAGTTCTTC
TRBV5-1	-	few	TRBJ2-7	CASSFGGTAPGEQYF	TGCGCCAGCAGCTTTGGAGGGACAGCCCCAGGCGAGCAGTACTTC
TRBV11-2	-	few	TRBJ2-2	CASSLRGTTGELFF	TGTGCCAGCAGCTTGAGGGGGACGACCGGGGAGCTGTTTTTT
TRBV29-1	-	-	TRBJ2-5	CSAEGGGTGRQETQYF	TGCAGCGCCGAAGGTGGGGGGACTGGCCGGCAAGAGACCCAGTACTTC
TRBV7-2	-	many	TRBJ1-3	CASSLGGPGNTIYF	TGTGCCAGCAGCTTAGGGGGTCCTGGAAACACCATATATTTT
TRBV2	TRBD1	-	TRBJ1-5	CASSEGQEGNQPQHF	TGTGCCAGCAGTGAGGGACAGGAGGGCAATCAGCCCCAGCATTTT
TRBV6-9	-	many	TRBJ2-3	CASSSTLLCTQYF	TGTGCCAGCAGCTCGACTCTCCTATGTACGCAGTATTTT
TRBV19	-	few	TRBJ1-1	CASSMGFQVNTEAFF	TGTGCCAGTAGTATGGGTTTCCAGGTTAACACTGAAGCTTTCTTT
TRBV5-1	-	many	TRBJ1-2	CASSSTGSTYGYTF	TGCGCCAGCAGCTCGACAGGTTCAACCTATGGCTACACCTTC
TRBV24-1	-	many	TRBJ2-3	CATSDFKGSRRGTDTQYF	TGTGCCACCAGTGATTTTAAGGGGTCCCGTAGGGGCACAGATACGCAGTATTTT
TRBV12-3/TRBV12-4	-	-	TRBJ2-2	CASSYQENTGELFF	TGTGCCAGCAGTTACCAGGAGAACACCGGGGAGCTGTTTTTT
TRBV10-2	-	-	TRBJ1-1	CASSEEQLNTEAFF	TGCGCCAGCAGTGAGGAGCAGTTGAACACTGAAGCTTTCTTT
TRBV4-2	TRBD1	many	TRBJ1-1	CASSQDQGTGGTEAFF	TGTGCCAGCAGCCAAGATCAAGGGACAGGGGGCACTGAAGCTTTCTTT
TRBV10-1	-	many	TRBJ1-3	CASDESAESGNTIYF	TGCGCCAGCGACGAGTCAGCTGAGTCTGGAAACACCATATATTTT
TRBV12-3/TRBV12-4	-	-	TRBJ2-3	CASRLDTDTQYF	TGTGCCAGCAGACTAGATACAGATACGCAGTATTTT
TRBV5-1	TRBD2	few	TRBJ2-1	CASSEGLAALNEQFF	TGCGCCAGCAGCGAGGGACTAGCGGCACTGAATGAGCAGTTCTTC